A single sample gave rise to the 17 T cell receptor beta chains below, sequenced in a study of shared clonotypes between healthy human individuals. Only in-frame clones appear in the TCRdb table, and some are missing; sequencing was by immunoSEQ multiplex PCR. Among about 520,000 clones, about 78% were seen once, and the ten largest hold approximately 12%. Sequenced material: PBMCs. These receptors were obtained from a woman aged 40 to 50 in good health. Some clones in this sample may be carry-over from other donors' samples.

The V call is TRBV5-4, the J call TRBJ2-7; D assignment may be TRBD1 or TRBD2 (6 bases each). The CDR3 has 15 residues. Germline V gene lookup returns CDR1 SGHNT and CDR2 YYREEE (reference sequence). Trimming took 3 bases from V and 4 from J, leaving 17 bases between them. This CDR3 is CASSWGAGTVYEQYF. The CDR3 DNA is TGTGCCAGCAGCTGGGGGGCAGGTACAGTTTACGAGCAGTACTTC. The complete variable domain, with remaining parts taken from reference TRBV5-4 and TRBJ2-7, reads ETGVTQSPTHLIKTRGQQVTLRCSSQSGHNTVSWYQQALGQGPQFIFQYYREEENGRGNFPPRFSGLQFPNYSSELNVNALELDDSALYLCASSWGAGTVYEQYFGPGTRLTVT.

V is TRBV30 and J is TRBJ2-5; the D gene is possibly TRBD1 (6 bases). The J call could be wrong; TRBJ2-7 is a better fit for the DNA end. The CDR3 contains 15 residues. Germline CDR1 and CDR2: GTSNPN and SVGIG (reference sequence). Here the CDR3 DNA reads TGTGCCTGGAGTGGCAGGGGTACTAATTCCTACGAGCAGTACTTC. Translated, it gives CAWSGRGTNSYEQYF.

The rearrangement uses TRBV10-3 and TRBJ2-2; D ambiguous. The CDR3 has 13 residues. Trimming stripped 4 bases from V and 5 bases from J, with 8 bases between. Germline CDR1 and CDR2: ENHRY and SYGVKD. DNA for the CDR3: TGTGCCATCAGTGGGGGAAGGACCGGGGAGCTGTTTTTT. This encodes CAISGGRTGELFF.

The genes are TRBV2 and TRBJ2-2; D is possibly TRBD2 (6 bases). CDR1 is SNHLY, CDR2 FYNNEI, per germline. The V end lost 5 bases, the J end lost 3 bases, and 13 bases lay between the germline ends. CDR3 length: 15 residues. This chain's CDR3 is CASSTGRSDTGELFF. The CDR3 nucleotides read TGTGCCAGCAGTACGGGGAGGTCGGACACCGGGGAGCTGTTTTTT.

The chain links TRBV29-1 to TRBJ2-5; D is perhaps TRBD1 (5 bases). The germline V gene encodes CDR1 SQVTM and CDR2 ANQGSEA. The V gene lost 3 bases and the J gene lost 1 base, with 12 bases spanning the gap. This CDR3 is built from 14 residues. The CDR3 DNA reads as TGCAGCGTTGACTTGACAGAAATCCAAGAGACCCAGTACTTC. Protein: CSVDLTEIQETQYF.

The rearrangement links TRBV4-1 to TRBJ2-7, with 9 positions matching TRBD2. This CDR3 is 15 amino acids long. V was clipped by 4 bases and J by 2 bases; unmatched bases: 6. Germline V gene lookup returns CDR1 MGHRA and CDR2 YSYEKL. CDR3 region: CASSLIAGAAYEQYF. DNA for the CDR3: TGCGCCAGCAGCCTAATAGCGGGAGCTGCCTACGAGCAGTACTTC.

CDR3 residues: CASSIWGLAVNNEQFF. The CDR3, as DNA: TGTGCCAGTAGTATATGGGGGCTAGCGGTTAACAATGAGCAGTTCTTC. The V call is TRBV19, the J call TRBJ2-1; maybe TRBD2 (7 bases). V lost 2 bases, J lost 5 bases, and 16 bases lay in between. Germline CDR1 reads LNHDA; CDR2 reads SQIVND (reference sequence). This CDR3 is built from 16 residues.

This chain connects TRBV10-3 to TRBJ2-1, with 9 bases aligning to TRBD2. The germline CDR1 and CDR2 sequences are ENHRY and SYGVKD. Germline trimming cut 6 bases from V and 6 bases from J; bases unmatched to any gene: 12. The CDR3 has 16 amino acids. The CDR3 region is CAISVRLAGGGNEQFF. In DNA, the CDR3 is TGTGCCATCAGCGTCCGATTGGCGGGAGGGGGCAATGAGCAGTTCTTC.

The chain joins TRBV2 to TRBJ2-7; 9 bases line up with TRBD1. This CDR3 is 14 amino acids long. The ends lost 7 bases at V and 7 bases at J; junction bases unmatched: 11. Per germline, CDR1 SNHLY and CDR2 FYNNEI. The DNA for the CDR3 is TGTGCCAGCACCCGGGGACAGGGACCTTGGGAGCAGTACTTC. Translating gives CASTRGQGPWEQYF.

The V gene is TRBV15, the J gene TRBJ1-5, with D perhaps matching TRBD1 (6 bases). There are 13 residues in the CDR3. CDR1 LNHNV and CDR2 YYDKDF come from the germline V gene (reference sequence). Trimming took 5 bases from V and 5 from J, leaving 10 bases between them. The CDR3 protein is CATSSHRDQPQHF. CDR3 nucleotide sequence: TGTGCCACCAGCTCCCACAGGGATCAGCCCCAGCATTTT.

The genes are TRBV19 and TRBJ2-4, with D possibly matching TRBD1 (6 bases). Germline V lookup: CDR1 LNHDA, CDR2 SQIVND (reference sequence). The ends were cut back, 5 bases at V and 2 bases at J, with 16 bases in the middle. The CDR3 consists of 16 residues. The CDR3 DNA reads as TGTGCCAGTAGTCCCTACAGGGTTTTGACCAAAAACATTCAGTACTTC. Translated: CASSPYRVLTKNIQYF. The complete variable domain, with remaining parts taken from reference TRBV19 and TRBJ2-4, reads DGGITQSPKYLFRKEGQNVTLSCEQNLNHDAMYWYRQDPGQGLRLIYYSQIVNDFQKGDIAEGYSVSREKKESFPLTVTSAQKNPTAFYLCASSPYRVLTKNIQYFGAGTRLSVL.

The CDR3: CASSLVGSSYNEQFF. The CDR3 nucleotides read TGTGCCAGCAGCTTAGTTGGTAGCTCCTACAATGAGCAGTTCTTC. The rearrangement uses TRBV11-2 and TRBJ2-1, with no clear D. Germline CDR1 is SGHAT and CDR2 is FQNNGV. This CDR3 spans 15 amino acids. V lost 1 base, J lost 0 bases, and 7 bases lay in between.

This chain connects TRBV11-2 to TRBJ1-2; 7 positions match TRBD1. The CDR3 spans 15 residues. Germline lookup yields CDR1 SGHAT and CDR2 FQNNGV. V lost 1 base, J lost 5 bases, and 7 bases stayed unmatched. The CDR3 region has the DNA TGTGCCAGCAGCTTAGTTTGGGACAGTCGTTATGGCTACACCTTC. It specifies CASSLVWDSRYGYTF.

The chain uses TRBV4-2 and TRBJ2-6; D is unresolved. The V and J ends lost 4 bases and 4 bases respectively, with 8 bases between them. Germline CDR1 is LGHNA and CDR2 is YNFKEQ. The CDR3 is 14 amino acids. CDR3 sequence (DNA): TGTGCCAGCAGCCGCGGCAACGGGGCCAACGTCCTGACTTTC. Translated, it gives CASSRGNGANVLTF.

Details on this clone: A junction boundary mismatches the germline segment, possibly from a read error. The chain joins TRBV6-6 to TRBJ2-1; no definite D call. The germline V gene has CDR1 MNHNY and CDR2 SVGAGI (reference sequence). There are 12 residues in the CDR3. The DNA of the CDR3 is TGTGCCAGCAGTTACCCGGACGGCCAAGAGCTCTTC. Translated: CASSYPDGQELF.

To note about this clone: A much larger clone differs by one base, so this may be a read error. The same CDR3 also results from other DNA sequences found in this sample. The CDR3 DNA is TGTGCCAGCAGCTCGACGAACACCGGGGAGCTGTTTTTT. Its protein is CASSSTNTGELFF. The rearrangement joins TRBV7-2 to TRBJ2-2; D ambiguous. V was shortened by 4 bases and J by 0 bases, with 3 bases between the two germline ends. Germline V lookup: CDR1 SGHTA, CDR2 FQGNSA. The CDR3 runs 13 residues.

The V and J genes are TRBV27 and TRBJ1-4, with D possibly matching TRBD1 (6 bases). Trimming left V 3 bases short and J 3 bases short, with 11 bases between. CDR1 is MNHEY, CDR2 SMNVEV, per germline (reference sequence). The CDR3 loop spans 15 amino acids. The CDR3 DNA reads TGTGCCAGCAGTTTCAGGGGAAGGTCTAATGAAAAACTGTTTTTT. It encodes CASSFRGRSNEKLFF.